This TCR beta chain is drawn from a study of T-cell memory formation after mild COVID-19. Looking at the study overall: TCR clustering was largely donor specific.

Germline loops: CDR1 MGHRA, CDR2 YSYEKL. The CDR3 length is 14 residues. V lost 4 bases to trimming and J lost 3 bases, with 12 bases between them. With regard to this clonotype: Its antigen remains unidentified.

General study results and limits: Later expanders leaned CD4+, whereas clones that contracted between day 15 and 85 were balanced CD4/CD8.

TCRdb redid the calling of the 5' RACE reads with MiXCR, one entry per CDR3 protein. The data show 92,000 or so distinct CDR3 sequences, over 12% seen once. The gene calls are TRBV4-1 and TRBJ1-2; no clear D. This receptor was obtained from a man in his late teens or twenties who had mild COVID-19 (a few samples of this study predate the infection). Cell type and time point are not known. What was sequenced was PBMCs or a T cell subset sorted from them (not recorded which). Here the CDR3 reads CASSPRGDDYGYTF. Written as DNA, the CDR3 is TGCGCCAGCAGCCCGCGCGGTGATGACTATGGCTACACCTTC.